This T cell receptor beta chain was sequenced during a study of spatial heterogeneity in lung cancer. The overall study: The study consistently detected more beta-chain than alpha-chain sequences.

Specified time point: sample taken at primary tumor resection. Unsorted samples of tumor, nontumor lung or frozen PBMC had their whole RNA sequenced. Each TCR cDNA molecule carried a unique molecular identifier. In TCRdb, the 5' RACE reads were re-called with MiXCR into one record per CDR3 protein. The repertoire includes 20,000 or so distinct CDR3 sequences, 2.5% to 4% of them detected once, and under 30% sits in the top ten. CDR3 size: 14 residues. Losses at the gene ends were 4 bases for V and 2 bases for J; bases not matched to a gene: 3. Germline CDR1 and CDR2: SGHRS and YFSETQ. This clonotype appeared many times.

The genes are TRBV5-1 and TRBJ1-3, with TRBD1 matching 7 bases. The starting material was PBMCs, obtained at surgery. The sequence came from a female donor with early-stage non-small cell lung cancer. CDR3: CASSQTGTGNTIYF. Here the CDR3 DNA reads TGCGCCAGCAGCCAGACAGGGACTGGAAACACCATATATTTT.